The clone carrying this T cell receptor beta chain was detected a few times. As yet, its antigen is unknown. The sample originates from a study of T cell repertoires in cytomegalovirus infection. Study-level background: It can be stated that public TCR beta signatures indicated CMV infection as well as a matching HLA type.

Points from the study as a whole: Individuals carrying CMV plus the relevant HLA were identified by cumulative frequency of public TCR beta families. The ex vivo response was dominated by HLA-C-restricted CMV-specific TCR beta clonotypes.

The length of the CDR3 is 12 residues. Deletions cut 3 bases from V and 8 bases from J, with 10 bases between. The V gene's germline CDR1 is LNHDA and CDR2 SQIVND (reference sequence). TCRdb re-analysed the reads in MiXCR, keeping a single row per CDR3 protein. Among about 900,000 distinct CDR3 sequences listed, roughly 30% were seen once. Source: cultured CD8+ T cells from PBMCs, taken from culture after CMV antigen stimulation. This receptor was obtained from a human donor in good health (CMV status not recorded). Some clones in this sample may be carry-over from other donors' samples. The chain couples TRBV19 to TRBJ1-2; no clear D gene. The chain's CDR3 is CASSIGANGYTF. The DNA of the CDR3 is TGTGCCAGTAGTATTGGCGCCAACGGCTACACCTTC.